Listed below are T cell receptor beta chains from one sample, sequenced in a study of cytomegalovirus exposure and HLA in healthy donors. Sequenced by immunoSEQ multiplex PCR; TCRdb stores in-frame clones only, minus some. This table holds about 190,000 clones, over 60% found once. The material sequenced was PBMCs. Receptors originate from a woman between 40 and 50 years old in good health and CMV-seronegative. Each CDR3 is given without its conserved first and last residue. The D gene is left open where the match is weak. The size field is filled for only some rows; it gives once, few, many or a size class.

CDR3aa,j_gene,v_gene,abundance,d_gene
SVVAVADTQY,TRBJ2-3,TRBV29-1,once,.
ASSPLPAGPTVSSGNTIY,TRBJ1-3,TRBV18,.,.
ASSIVGGRSKDTQY,TRBJ2-3,TRBV19,.,.
ASSEAGRYYGYT,TRBJ1-2,TRBV6-1,.,.
ASSVHRGRPYGYT,TRBJ1-2,TRBV4-3,.,TRBD1
ASSTEGTATNEKLF,TRBJ1-4,TRBV19,.,.
ASSLFVVSSTDTQY,TRBJ2-3,TRBV7-6,.,.
ASSEVYGDYEQY,TRBJ2-7,TRBV6-1,.,.
SVALVGRSDTQY,TRBJ2-3,TRBV29-1,.,TRBD2
ASRGQGQETQY,TRBJ2-5,TRBV27,.,TRBD1
ASSLGLAQLYAYNEQF,TRBJ2-1,TRBV4-3,.,.
ASSQEGQGKTDTQY,TRBJ2-3,TRBV4-1,.,TRBD1
ASHGPGGRLVNQPQH,TRBJ1-5,TRBV19,few,TRBD1
ASSETSGRDTDTQY,TRBJ2-3,TRBV6-1,.,TRBD2
ATSMAGGTQY,TRBJ2-3,TRBV7-9,.,TRBD2
ASSKKDKTHTGELF,TRBJ2-2,TRBV5-8,few,.
ATMRTGTGSYEQY,TRBJ2-7,TRBV28,.,TRBD1
ASSVARTSEILERYNEQF,TRBJ2-1,TRBV9,.,TRBD2
ASKEGLSTDTQY,TRBJ2-3,TRBV2,.,.
ASRSGLASGTPYTDTQY,TRBJ2-3,TRBV19,few,TRBD2
ASSLRRTVNTEAF,TRBJ1-1,TRBV5-8,.,.
ASTLDAGVADTQY,TRBJ2-3,TRBV2,.,TRBD2
SVADRRNTEAF,TRBJ1-1,TRBV29-1,.,.
ASSQESREGVDTQY,TRBJ2-3,TRBV4-3,.,TRBD2
AWSVQLTGELF,TRBJ2-2,TRBV30,once,.
ASSFRGPNTGELF,TRBJ2-2,TRBV11-3,.,.
ASRFMTGANYGYT,TRBJ1-2,TRBV19,.,.
ASSLQDTDTQY,TRBJ2-3,TRBV5-4,.,.
ASQAANSGNTIY,TRBJ1-3,TRBV2,once,.
ASSLATDYGYT,TRBJ1-2,TRBV5-1,.,.